The entry below gives a single TCR beta chain sequence along with its context. The germline gives CDR1 LNHNV, CDR2 YYDKDF (reference sequence). The CDR3 runs 14 residues. Trimming stripped 5 bases from V and 0 bases from J, with 8 bases between. This specimen comes from a study of blood T cell repertoires in COVID-19. In the study overall: Sites in the United States, Italy and Spain provided acute and convalescent COVID-19 samples. The analysed material was cDNA or gDNA that came from T cells, B-cell-depleted T cells, or PBMCs.

Authors' methods: The assay estimated nucleated cells by amplifying reference gene primers. Method: immunoSEQ multiplex PCR; TCRdb's copy keeps in-frame clones and lacks some. That table supplies the V and J calls and clone size; D and trimming were determined from the DNA. The sample lists about 69,000 clones, 79% occurring once. Specimen: peripheral blood. The V gene is TRBV15, the J gene TRBJ1-5, with a tentative D call TRBD1 (5 bases). This sequence was found in a man aged 60 to 69 with acute or convalescent COVID-19. The CDR3 protein is CATSRQLSNQPQHF. The CDR3 bases are TGTGCCACCAGCCGACAGCTTAGCAATCAGCCCCAGCATTTT.